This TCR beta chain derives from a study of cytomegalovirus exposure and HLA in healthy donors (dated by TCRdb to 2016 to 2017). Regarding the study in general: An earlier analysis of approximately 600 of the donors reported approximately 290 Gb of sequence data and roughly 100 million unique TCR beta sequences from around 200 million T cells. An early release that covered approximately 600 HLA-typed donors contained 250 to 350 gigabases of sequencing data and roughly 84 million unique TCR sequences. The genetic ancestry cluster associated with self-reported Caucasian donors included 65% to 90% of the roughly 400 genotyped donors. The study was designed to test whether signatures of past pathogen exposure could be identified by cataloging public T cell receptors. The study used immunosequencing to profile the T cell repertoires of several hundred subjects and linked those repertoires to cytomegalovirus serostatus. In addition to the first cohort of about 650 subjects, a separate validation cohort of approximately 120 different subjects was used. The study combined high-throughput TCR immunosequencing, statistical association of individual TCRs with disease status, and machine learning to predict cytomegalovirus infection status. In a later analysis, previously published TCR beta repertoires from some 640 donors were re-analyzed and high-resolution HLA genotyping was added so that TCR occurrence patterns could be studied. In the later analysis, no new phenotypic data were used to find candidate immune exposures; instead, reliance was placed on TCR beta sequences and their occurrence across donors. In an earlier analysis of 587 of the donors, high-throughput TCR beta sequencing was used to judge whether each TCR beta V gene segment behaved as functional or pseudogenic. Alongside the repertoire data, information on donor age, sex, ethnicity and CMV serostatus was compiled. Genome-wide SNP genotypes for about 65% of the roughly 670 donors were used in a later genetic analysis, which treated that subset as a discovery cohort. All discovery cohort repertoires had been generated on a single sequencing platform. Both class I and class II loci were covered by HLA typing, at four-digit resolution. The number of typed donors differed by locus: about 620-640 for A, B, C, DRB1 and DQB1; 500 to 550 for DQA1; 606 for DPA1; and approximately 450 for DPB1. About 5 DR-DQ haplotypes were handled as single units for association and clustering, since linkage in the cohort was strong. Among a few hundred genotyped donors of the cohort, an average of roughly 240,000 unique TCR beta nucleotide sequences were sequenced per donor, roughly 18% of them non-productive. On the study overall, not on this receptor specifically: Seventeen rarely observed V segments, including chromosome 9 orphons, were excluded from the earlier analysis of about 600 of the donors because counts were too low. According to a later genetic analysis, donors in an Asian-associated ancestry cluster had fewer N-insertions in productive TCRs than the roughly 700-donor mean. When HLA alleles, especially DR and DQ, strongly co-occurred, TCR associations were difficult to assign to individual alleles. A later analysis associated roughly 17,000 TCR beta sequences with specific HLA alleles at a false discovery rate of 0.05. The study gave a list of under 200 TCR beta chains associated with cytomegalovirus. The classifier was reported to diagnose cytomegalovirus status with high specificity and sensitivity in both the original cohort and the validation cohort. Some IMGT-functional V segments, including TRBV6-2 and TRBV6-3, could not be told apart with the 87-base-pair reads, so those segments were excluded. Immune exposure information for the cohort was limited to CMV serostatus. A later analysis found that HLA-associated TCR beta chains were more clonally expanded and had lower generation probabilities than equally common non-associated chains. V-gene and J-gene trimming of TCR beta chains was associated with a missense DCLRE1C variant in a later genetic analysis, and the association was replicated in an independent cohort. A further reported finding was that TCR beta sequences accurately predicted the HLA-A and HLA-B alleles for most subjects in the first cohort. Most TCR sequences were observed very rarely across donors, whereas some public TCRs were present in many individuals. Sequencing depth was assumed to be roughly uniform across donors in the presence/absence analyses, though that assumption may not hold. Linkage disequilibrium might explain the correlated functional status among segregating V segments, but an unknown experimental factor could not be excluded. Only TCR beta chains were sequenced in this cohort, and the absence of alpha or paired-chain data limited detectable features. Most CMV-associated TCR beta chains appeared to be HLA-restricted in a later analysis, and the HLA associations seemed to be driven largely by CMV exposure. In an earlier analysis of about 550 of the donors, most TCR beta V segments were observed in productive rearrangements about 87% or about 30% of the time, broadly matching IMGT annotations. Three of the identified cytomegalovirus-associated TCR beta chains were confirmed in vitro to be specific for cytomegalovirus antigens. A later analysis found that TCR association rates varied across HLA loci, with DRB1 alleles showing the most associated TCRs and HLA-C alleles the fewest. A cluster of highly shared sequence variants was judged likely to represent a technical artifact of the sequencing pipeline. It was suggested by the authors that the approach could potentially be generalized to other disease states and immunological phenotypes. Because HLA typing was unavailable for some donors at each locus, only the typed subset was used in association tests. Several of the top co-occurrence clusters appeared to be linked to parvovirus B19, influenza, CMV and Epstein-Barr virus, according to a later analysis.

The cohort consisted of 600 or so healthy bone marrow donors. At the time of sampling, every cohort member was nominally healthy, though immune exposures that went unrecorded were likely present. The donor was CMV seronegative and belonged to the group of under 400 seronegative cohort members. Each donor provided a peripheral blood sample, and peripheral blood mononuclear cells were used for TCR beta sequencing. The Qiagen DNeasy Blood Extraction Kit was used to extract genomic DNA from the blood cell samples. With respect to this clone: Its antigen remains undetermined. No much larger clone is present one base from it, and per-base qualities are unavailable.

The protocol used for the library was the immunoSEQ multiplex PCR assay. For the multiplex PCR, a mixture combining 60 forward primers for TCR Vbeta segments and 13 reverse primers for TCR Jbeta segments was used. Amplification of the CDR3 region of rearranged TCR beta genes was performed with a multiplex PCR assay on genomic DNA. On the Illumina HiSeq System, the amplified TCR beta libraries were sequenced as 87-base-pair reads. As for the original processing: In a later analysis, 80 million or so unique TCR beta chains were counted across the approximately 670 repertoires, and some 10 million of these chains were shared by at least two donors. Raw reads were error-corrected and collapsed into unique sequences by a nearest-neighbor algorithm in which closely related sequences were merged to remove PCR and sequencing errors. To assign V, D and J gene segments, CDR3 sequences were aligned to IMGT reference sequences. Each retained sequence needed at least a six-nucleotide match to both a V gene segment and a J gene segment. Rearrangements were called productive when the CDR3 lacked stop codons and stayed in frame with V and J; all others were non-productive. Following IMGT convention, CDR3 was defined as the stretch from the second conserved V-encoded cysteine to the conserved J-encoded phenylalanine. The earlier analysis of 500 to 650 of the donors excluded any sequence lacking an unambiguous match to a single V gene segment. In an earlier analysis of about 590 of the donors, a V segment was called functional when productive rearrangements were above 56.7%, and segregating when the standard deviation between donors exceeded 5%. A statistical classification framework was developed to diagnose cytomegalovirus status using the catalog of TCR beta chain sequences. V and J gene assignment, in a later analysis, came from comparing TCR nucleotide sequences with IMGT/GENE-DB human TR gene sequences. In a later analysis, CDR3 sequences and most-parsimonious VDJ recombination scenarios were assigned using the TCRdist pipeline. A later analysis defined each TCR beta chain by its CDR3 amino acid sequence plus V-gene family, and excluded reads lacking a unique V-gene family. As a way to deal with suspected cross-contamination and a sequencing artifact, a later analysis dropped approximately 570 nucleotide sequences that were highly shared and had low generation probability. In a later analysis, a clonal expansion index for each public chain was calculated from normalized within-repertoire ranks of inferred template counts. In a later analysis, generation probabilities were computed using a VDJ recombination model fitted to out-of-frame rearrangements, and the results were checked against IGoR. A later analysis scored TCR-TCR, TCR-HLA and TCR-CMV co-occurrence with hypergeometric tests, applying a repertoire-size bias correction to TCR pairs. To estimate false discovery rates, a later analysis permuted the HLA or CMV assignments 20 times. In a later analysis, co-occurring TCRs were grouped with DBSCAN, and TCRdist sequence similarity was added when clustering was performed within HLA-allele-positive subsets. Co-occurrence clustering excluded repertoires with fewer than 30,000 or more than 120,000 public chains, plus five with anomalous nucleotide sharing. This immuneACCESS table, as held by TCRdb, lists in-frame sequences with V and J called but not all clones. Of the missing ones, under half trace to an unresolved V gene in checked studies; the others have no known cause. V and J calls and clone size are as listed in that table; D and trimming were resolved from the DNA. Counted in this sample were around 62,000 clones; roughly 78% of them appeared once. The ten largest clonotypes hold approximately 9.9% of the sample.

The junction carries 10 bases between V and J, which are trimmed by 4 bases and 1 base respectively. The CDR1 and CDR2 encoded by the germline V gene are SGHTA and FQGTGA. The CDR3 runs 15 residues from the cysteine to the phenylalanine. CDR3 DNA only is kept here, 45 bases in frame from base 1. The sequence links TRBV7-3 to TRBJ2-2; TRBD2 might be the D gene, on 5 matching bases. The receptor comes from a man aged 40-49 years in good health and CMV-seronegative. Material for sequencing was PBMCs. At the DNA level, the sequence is TGTGCCAGCAGCTCGACTACACGGAACACCGGGGAGCTGTTTTTT. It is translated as CASSSTTRNTGELFF. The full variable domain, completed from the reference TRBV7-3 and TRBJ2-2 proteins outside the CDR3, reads GAGVSQTPSNKVTEKGKYVELRCDPISGHTALYWYRQSLGQGPEFLIYFQGTGAADDSGLPNDRFFAVRPEGSVSTLKIQRTERGDSAVYLCASSSTTRNTGELFFGEGSRLTVL.